This T cell receptor (beta chain) was captured in a study of blood T cell repertoires in COVID-19. Profiling relied on immunoSEQ multiplex PCR, and the TCRdb table lists in-frame clones only, not all of them. The sample consists of 150,000 to 200,000 clones, 81% of them appearing once. The Seattle patients joined while their infection was active and were tracked longitudinally afterward. The CDR3 totals 12 residues. Germline V gene data show CDR1 as SEHNR and CDR2 as FQNEAQ (reference sequence). Trimming took 3 bases from V and 6 from J; bases not matched to a gene: 1. The chain combines TRBV7-9 with TRBJ1-2; 7 bases are a match to TRBD1. Sequencing was done on a sample of peripheral blood. The sequence was obtained from a woman of 80 years or more with COVID-19, enrolled during active disease. The CDR3 here is CASSFGQDGYTF. DNA of the CDR3: TGTGCCAGCAGCTTTGGACAGGATGGCTACACCTTC.